The text below deals with one T cell receptor (beta chain). Antigen specificity is unknown. This sample is drawn from a study of OX40 agonist ivuxolimab in advanced cancers. About the study: Of the patients, three showed partial responses, one with hepatocellular carcinoma and two with cutaneous melanoma.

Systemic immunosuppression or autoimmune disease history was grounds to exclude patients. Notes on the study in general: Among expanded peripheral T cells, antigen specificity went undetermined. Within 6 weeks, CD4+ and CD8+ blood T cells expanded clonally at 0.1 to 3.0 mg/kg.

The CDR3 runs to 15 residues. The ends lost 3 bases at V and 4 bases at J; junction bases unmatched: 8. CDR1 is MNHNS, CDR2 SASEGT, per germline. Profiling relied on immunoSEQ multiplex PCR, and the TCRdb table lists in-frame clones only, not all of them. Of just under 80,000 clones listed, roughly four fifths are singletons. The rearrangement links TRBV6-1 to TRBJ2-5; 7 bases agree with TRBD2. This material consisted of CD4+ or CD8+ T cells sorted from blood, taken in a trial of the OX40 agonist ivuxolimab. The sequence was collected from an adult with an advanced solid tumor such as melanoma, head and neck, liver or kidney cancer. Here the CDR3 DNA reads TGTGCCAGCAGTGACTGGGCTAGCGGACCAGAGACCCAGTACTTC. Translation: CASSDWASGPETQYF.